These T cell receptor beta chains were read from a single sample in a study of blood T cell repertoires in COVID-19. This table comes from immunoSEQ multiplex PCR, and its TCRdb copy is limited to in-frame clones, with some not included. This table has some 220,000 clones, 82% appearing once. Material for sequencing was peripheral blood. These receptors were taken from a woman aged 70 to 79 with COVID-19, enrolled during active disease. Both conserved end residues are part of each CDR3. D genes are given only for firm matches. Where a row states a size, it is once, few, many or the class of an expanded clone; other rows omit it.

CDR3 protein | CDR3 DNA | J gene | D gene | V gene | CDR3 length | clone size
CATSDDTGTGSYEQYF | TGTGCCACCAGTGATGATACCGGGACAGGGTCCTACGAGCAGTACTTC | TRBJ2-7 | TRBD1 | TRBV24-1 | 16 | once
CASSLVQGTTEAFF | TGTGCCAGCAGCCTAGTACAGGGAACCACTGAAGCTTTCTTT | TRBJ1-1 | - | TRBV3-1/TRBV3-2 | 14 | -
CASSQRGKNTGELFF | TGTGCCAGCAGCCAAAGAGGGAAGAACACCGGGGAGCTGTTTTTT | TRBJ2-2 | - | TRBV14 | 15 | -
CSASYPSSGSSNEQFF | TGCAGTGCTAGTTACCCCTCTAGCGGGAGTAGCAATGAGCAGTTCTTC | TRBJ2-1 | TRBD2 | TRBV20-1 | 16 | -
CASSPTSGSSYEQYF | TGCGCCAGCAGCCCCACTAGCGGCAGCTCCTACGAGCAGTACTTC | TRBJ2-7 | TRBD2 | TRBV5-1 | 15 | -
CASSSDRGGNQPQHF | TGTGCCAGTAGTTCCGACAGGGGGGGAAATCAGCCCCAGCATTTT | TRBJ1-5 | TRBD1 | TRBV19 | 15 | once
CASTLGQGAGTGELFF | TGTGCCAGCACCTTAGGACAGGGGGCCGGCACCGGGGAGCTGTTTTTT | TRBJ2-2 | TRBD1 | TRBV11-2 | 16 | -
CASSMRRGGSYEQYF | TGTGCCAGTAGTATGAGGAGGGGGGGATCCTACGAGCAGTACTTC | TRBJ2-7 | - | TRBV19 | 15 | -
CASSLGVQALNTEAFF | TGCGCCAGCAGCTTGGGAGTACAGGCCTTGAACACTGAAGCTTTCTTT | TRBJ1-1 | - | TRBV5-1 | 16 | once
CASSPGTSGRSGELFF | TGTGCCAGCAGCCCAGGGACTAGCGGGAGATCCGGGGAGCTGTTTTTT | TRBJ2-2 | TRBD2 | TRBV7-3 | 16 | -
CASSLEAGEYGYTF | TGCGCCAGCAGCCTCGAGGCGGGGGAGTATGGCTACACCTTC | TRBJ1-2 | - | TRBV5-1 | 14 | -
CASSFDPGLADKYNEQFF | TGTGCCAGCAGTTTCGACCCGGGACTAGCGGACAAATACAATGAGCAGTTCTTC | TRBJ2-1 | TRBD2 | TRBV6-2/TRBV6-3 | 18 | -
CAISGGEEYEQYF | TGTGCCATCAGTGGGGGGGAAGAGTACGAGCAGTACTTC | TRBJ2-7 | - | TRBV10-3 | 13 | -
CASSQAGKNIQYF | TGTGCCAGCAGCCAAGCCGGGAAAAACATTCAGTACTTC | TRBJ2-4 | - | TRBV14 | 13 | -
CASRPGRGNTIYF | TGCGCCAGCAGACCAGGGAGGGGAAACACCATATATTTT | TRBJ1-3 | - | TRBV5-1 | 13 | many
CASLPQGNSNQPQHF | TGTGCCAGCTTGCCACAGGGGAATAGCAATCAGCCCCAGCATTTT | TRBJ1-5 | TRBD1 | TRBV19 | 15 | -
CASTEGGKAKNIQYF | TGTGCCAGTACCGAGGGAGGGAAGGCCAAAAACATTCAGTACTTC | TRBJ2-4 | TRBD2 | TRBV19 | 15 | -
CASSKGQGLHGYTF | TGTGCCTCCTCAAAGGGACAGGGATTACATGGCTACACCTTC | TRBJ1-2 | TRBD1 | TRBV30 | 14 | once
CASSPGTLTEAFF | TGCGCCAGCAGCCCCGGGACATTGACTGAAGCTTTCTTT | TRBJ1-1 | - | TRBV10-1 | 13 | -
CASSQGESSRTDTQYF | TGTGCCAGCAGCCAAGGAGAATCTAGCCGCACAGATACGCAGTATTTT | TRBJ2-3 | - | TRBV3-1/TRBV3-2 | 16 | -
CASSLGQGAGSVPYNEQFF | TGCGCCAGCAGCTTGGGACAGGGGGCAGGGAGTGTCCCCTACAATGAGCAGTTCTTC | TRBJ2-1 | TRBD1 | TRBV5-1 | 19 | -
CASSQSSVEQFF | TGTGCCAGCAGCCAGTCTAGCGTTGAGCAGTTCTTC | TRBJ2-1 | - | TRBV3-1/TRBV3-2 | 12 | -
CASSLADKKTQYF | TGTGCCAGCAGCTTAGCGGACAAGAAGACCCAGTACTTC | TRBJ2-5 | - | TRBV7-8 | 13 | -
CASSLQGQANEKLFF | TGTGCCAGCAGCTTGCAGGGGCAGGCTAATGAAAAACTGTTTTTT | TRBJ1-4 | - | TRBV5-4 | 15 | -
CASSMYSTSGRAGYEQYF | TGTGCCAGTAGTATGTATTCGACTAGCGGGAGGGCGGGATACGAGCAGTACTTC | TRBJ2-7 | TRBD2 | TRBV19 | 18 | -
CASSPRENLNYGYTF | TGTGCCAGCAGTCCCCGGGAGAACCTTAACTATGGCTACACCTTC | TRBJ1-2 | - | TRBV9 | 15 | -
CASSPGGRANEKLFF | TGTGCCAGCAGCCCCGGAGGGCGGGCAAATGAAAAACTGTTTTTT | TRBJ1-4 | - | TRBV7-9 | 15 | -
CASSSRGTDTQYF | TGCGCCAGCAGTTCCAGGGGGACAGATACGCAGTATTTT | TRBJ2-3 | TRBD1 | TRBV10-2 | 13 | -
CASSPQWRDEQYF | TGTGCCAGCAGCCCACAGTGGCGGGACGAGCAGTACTTC | TRBJ2-7 | - | TRBV7-8 | 13 | few
CASTAGVAGVSEQYF | TGTGCCAGCACCGCCGGGGTAGCGGGAGTTTCCGAGCAGTACTTC | TRBJ2-7 | TRBD2 | TRBV7-2 | 15 | -
CASSSPGQGAYEQYF | TGTGCCAGCAGCTCTCCGGGACAGGGAGCCTACGAGCAGTACTTC | TRBJ2-7 | - | TRBV21-1 | 15 | -
CASSLGLTGATYNEQFF | TGTGCCAGCAGCTTGGGGCTTACAGGGGCCACCTACAATGAGCAGTTCTTC | TRBJ2-1 | TRBD1 | TRBV5-6 | 17 | once
CASSREREIRYNEQFF | TGTGCCAGCAGCCGAGAACGGGAGATCCGCTACAATGAGCAGTTCTTC | TRBJ2-1 | - | TRBV27 | 16 | few
CASSQPRDKQYF | TGTGCCAGCAGTCAACCCAGGGATAAGCAGTACTTC | TRBJ2-7 | - | TRBV28 | 12 | -
CASSQGGGRSYEQYF | TGTGCCAGCAGCCAAGGGGGGGGAAGGTCCTACGAGCAGTACTTC | TRBJ2-7 | - | TRBV7-9 | 15 | few
CASSLGGTASFYGYTF | TGTGCCAGCAGCTTAGGGGGGACAGCGAGCTTCTATGGCTACACCTTC | TRBJ1-2 | TRBD1 | TRBV7-9 | 16 | once
CASSLRAGYAEAFF | TGTGCCAGCAGCTTGAGGGCGGGGTATGCTGAAGCTTTCTTT | TRBJ1-1 | - | TRBV5-6 | 14 | -
CASSQESLAVYTQYF | TGTGCCAGCAGCCAAGAGAGCCTAGCTGTGTATACGCAGTATTTT | TRBJ2-3 | - | TRBV3-1/TRBV3-2 | 15 | -
CASSGTAGNTGELFF | TGCGCCAGCAGCGGTACAGCGGGGAACACCGGGGAGCTGTTTTTT | TRBJ2-2 | - | TRBV5-1 | 15 | -
CASSFGTAYGYTF | TGTGCCAGCAGTTTCGGGACAGCTTATGGCTACACCTTC | TRBJ1-2 | TRBD1 | TRBV28 | 13 | -
CASSLGSTSGRVLGTDTQYF | TGCGCCAGCAGCTTGGGCTCGACTAGCGGGAGGGTCCTCGGTACAGATACGCAGTATTTT | TRBJ2-3 | TRBD2 | TRBV5-1 | 20 | -
CASSKGLAGVRDTQYF | TGTGCCAGCAGTAAAGGACTAGCGGGTGTCCGAGATACGCAGTATTTT | TRBJ2-3 | TRBD2 | TRBV6-2/TRBV6-3 | 16 | -
CAWSDSGPPREKLFF | TGTGCCTGGAGTGACAGCGGTCCTCCCAGGGAAAAACTGTTTTTT | TRBJ1-4 | - | TRBV30 | 15 | -
CASSKTSGPVSSYNEQFF | TGTGCCAGCAGTAAGACTAGCGGGCCAGTCAGCTCCTACAATGAGCAGTTCTTC | TRBJ2-1 | TRBD2 | TRBV27 | 18 | -
CASSWVGDAQETQYF | TGTGCCAGCAGTTGGGTGGGAGACGCCCAAGAGACCCAGTACTTC | TRBJ2-5 | - | TRBV6-5 | 15 | few
CASRKRLARAGTDTQYF | TGTGCCAGCAGAAAGAGACTAGCTCGTGCGGGGACAGATACGCAGTATTTT | TRBJ2-3 | TRBD2 | TRBV28 | 17 | -
CASSSGGAANQPQHF | TGTGCCAGCAGCTCTGGGGGGGCAGCTAATCAGCCCCAGCATTTT | TRBJ1-5 | - | TRBV7-2 | 15 | -
CASSPDRGLVTGELFF | TGTGCCAGCAGCCCAGACAGGGGGTTAGTAACCGGGGAGCTGTTTTTT | TRBJ2-2 | TRBD1 | TRBV2 | 16 | -
CASSVGARNEKLFF | TGTGCCAGCAGTGTGGGGGCGCGAAATGAAAAACTGTTTTTT | TRBJ1-4 | - | TRBV2 | 14 | -
CASSARAGHTEAFF | TGTGCCAGCAGCGCCAGGGCGGGGCACACTGAAGCTTTCTTT | TRBJ1-1 | - | TRBV7-3 | 14 | many